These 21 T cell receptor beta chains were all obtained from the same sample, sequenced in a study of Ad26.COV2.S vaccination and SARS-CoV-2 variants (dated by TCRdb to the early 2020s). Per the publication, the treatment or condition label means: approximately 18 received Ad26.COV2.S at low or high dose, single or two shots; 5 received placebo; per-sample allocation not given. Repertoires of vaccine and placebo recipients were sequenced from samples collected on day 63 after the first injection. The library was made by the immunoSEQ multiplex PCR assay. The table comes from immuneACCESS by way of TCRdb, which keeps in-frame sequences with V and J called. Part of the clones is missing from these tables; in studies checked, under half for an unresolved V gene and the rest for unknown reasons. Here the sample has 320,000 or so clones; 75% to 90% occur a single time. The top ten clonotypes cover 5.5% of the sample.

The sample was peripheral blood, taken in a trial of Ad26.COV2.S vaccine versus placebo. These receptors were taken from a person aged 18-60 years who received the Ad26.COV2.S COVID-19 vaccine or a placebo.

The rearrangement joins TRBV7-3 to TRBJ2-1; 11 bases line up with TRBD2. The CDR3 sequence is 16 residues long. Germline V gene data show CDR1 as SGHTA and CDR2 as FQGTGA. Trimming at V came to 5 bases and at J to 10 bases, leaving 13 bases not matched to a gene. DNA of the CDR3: TGTGCCAGCAGCCCCTTTAGCGGGAGGGCCCGGGGCGAGCAGTTCTTC. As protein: CASSPFSGRARGEQFF.

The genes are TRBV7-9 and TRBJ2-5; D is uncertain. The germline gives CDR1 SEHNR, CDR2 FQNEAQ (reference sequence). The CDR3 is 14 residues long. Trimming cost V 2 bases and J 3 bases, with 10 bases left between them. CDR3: CASSLYGPKETQYF. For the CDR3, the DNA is TGTGCCAGCAGCTTATATGGCCCGAAAGAGACCCAGTACTTC.

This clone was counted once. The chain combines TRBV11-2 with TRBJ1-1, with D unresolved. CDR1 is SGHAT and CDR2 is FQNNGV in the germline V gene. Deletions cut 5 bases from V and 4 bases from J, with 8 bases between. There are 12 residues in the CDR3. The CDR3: CASSLGATEAFF. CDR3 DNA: TGTGCCAGCAGCCTAGGAGCCACTGAAGCTTTCTTT.

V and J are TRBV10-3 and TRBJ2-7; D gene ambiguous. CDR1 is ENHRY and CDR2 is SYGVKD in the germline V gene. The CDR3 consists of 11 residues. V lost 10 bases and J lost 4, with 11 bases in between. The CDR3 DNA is TGTGCCACCGGCCCCGGATACGAGCAGTACTTC. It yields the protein CATGPGYEQYF.

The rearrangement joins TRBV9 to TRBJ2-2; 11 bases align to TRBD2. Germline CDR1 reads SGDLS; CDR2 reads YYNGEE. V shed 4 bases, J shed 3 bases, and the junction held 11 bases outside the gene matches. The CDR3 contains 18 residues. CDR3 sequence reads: CASSLRLAGWEDTGELFF. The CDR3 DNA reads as TGTGCCAGCAGCCTGAGACTAGCGGGGTGGGAGGACACCGGGGAGCTGTTTTTT.

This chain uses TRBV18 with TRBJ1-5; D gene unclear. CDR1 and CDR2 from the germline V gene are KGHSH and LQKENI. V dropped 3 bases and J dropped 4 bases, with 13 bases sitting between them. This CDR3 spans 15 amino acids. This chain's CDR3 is CASSPGSTSNQPQHF. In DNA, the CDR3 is TGTGCCAGCTCACCGGGCAGCACATCTAATCAGCCCCAGCATTTT.

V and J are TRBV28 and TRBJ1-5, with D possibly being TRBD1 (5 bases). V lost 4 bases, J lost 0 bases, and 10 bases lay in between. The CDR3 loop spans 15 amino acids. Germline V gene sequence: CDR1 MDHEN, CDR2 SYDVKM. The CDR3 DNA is TGTGCCAGCAGTTCCCGACAGTATAGCAATCAGCCCCAGCATTTT. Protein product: CASSSRQYSNQPQHF.

The CDR3 sequence: CATLDRSDYGYTF. The CDR3 DNA sequence: TGTGCCACTCTGGACAGGAGTGACTATGGCTACACCTTC. The chain carries TRBV10-3 and TRBJ1-2; the match to TRBD1 covers 7 bases. The CDR3 totals 13 residues. The trim removed 10 bases at V and 3 bases at J, leaving 8 bases unmatched. The V gene's germline CDR1 is ENHRY and CDR2 SYGVKD.

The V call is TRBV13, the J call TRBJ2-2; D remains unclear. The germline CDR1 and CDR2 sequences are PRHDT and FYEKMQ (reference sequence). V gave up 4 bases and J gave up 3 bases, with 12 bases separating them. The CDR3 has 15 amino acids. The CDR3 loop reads CASSSTNGYTGELFF. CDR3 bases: TGTGCCAGCAGCTCCACAAACGGCTACACCGGGGAGCTGTTTTTT.

CDR3 region: CASNPGGGYTF. Written as DNA, the CDR3 is TGTGCCAGCAACCCGGGAGGGGGCTACACCTTC. This chain connects TRBV18 to TRBJ1-2; D remains unclear. Germline assignment: CDR1 KGHSH and CDR2 LQKENI. The CDR3 contains 11 residues. V lost 8 bases to trimming and J lost 8 bases, with 12 bases between them.

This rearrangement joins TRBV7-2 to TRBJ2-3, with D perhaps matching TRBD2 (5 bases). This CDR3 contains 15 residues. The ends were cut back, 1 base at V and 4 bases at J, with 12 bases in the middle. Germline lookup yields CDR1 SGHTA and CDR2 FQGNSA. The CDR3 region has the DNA TGTGCCAGCAGCTTAGTCCTCCTAGCCGCAGATACGCAGTATTTT. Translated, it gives CASSLVLLAADTQYF. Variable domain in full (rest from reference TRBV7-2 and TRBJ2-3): GAGVSQSPSNKVTEKGKDVELRCDPISGHTALYWYRQSLGQGLEFLIYFQGNSAPDKSGLPSDRFSAERTGGSVSTLTIQRTQQEDSAVYLCASSLVLLAADTQYFGPGTRLTVL.

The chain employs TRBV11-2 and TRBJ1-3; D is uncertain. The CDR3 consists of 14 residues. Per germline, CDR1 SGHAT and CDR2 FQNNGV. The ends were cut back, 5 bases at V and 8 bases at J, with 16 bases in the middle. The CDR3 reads CASSPNTGRYTIYF. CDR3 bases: TGTGCCAGCAGCCCCAACACCGGCCGCTACACCATATATTTT.

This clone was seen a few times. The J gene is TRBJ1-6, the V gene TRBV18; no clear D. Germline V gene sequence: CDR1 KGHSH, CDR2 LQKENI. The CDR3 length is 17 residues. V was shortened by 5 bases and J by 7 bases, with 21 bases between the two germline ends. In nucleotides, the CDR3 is TGTGCCAGCTCAACGACCCGCGGGGAGAGTGGGAATTCACCCCTCCACTTT. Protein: CASSTTRGESGNSPLHF. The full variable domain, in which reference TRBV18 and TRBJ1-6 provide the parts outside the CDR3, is NAGVMQNPRHLVRRRGQEARLRCSPMKGHSHVYWYRQLPEEGLKFMVYLQKENIIDESGMPKERFSAEFPKEGPSILRIQQVVRGDSAAYFCASSTTRGESGNSPLHFGNGTRLTVT.

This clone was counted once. CDR3 DNA sequence: TGTGCCAGCAGTTTTGGGGGAGGGTGGACTGAAGCTTTCTTT. Translating it yields CASSFGGGWTEAFF. The chain combines TRBV27 with TRBJ1-1; D may be TRBD1 (5 bases). CDR1 and CDR2 (germline): MNHEY, SMNVEV (reference sequence). Between the trimmed V and J ends, which lost 3 bases and 5 bases, there was a span of 13 bases. The CDR3 extends over 14 amino acids.

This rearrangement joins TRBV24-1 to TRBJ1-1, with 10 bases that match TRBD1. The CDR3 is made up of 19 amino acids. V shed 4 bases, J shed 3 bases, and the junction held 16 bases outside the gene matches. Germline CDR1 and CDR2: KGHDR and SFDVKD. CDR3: CATSDRLTGGGSQDTEAFF. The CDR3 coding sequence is TGTGCCACCAGTGACCGCCTGACAGGGGGCGGCTCGCAGGACACTGAAGCTTTCTTT.

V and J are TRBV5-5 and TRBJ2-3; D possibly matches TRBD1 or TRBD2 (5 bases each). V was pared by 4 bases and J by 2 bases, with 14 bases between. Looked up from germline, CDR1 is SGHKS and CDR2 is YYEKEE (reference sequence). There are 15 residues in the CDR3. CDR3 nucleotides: TGTGCCAGCAGCCCTGAGGGGCTTTCCACAGATACGCAGTATTTT. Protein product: CASSPEGLSTDTQYF. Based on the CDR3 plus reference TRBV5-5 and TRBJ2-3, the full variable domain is DAGVTQSPTHLIKTRGQQVTLRCSPISGHKSVSWYQQVLGQGPQFIFQYYEKEERGRGNFPDRFSARQFPNYSSELNVNALLLGDSALYLCASSPEGLSTDTQYFGPGTRLTVL.

The CDR3 here is CASSIGPGGQPQHF. Written as DNA, the CDR3 is TGTGCCAGTAGTATAGGGCCGGGGGGACAGCCCCAGCATTTT. The gene calls are TRBV19 and TRBJ1-5; possible D gene TRBD1, 5 bases. V was clipped by 1 base and J by 7 bases, with 11 bases between them. The CDR3 runs to 14 residues. Looked up from germline, CDR1 is LNHDA and CDR2 is SQIVND (reference sequence).

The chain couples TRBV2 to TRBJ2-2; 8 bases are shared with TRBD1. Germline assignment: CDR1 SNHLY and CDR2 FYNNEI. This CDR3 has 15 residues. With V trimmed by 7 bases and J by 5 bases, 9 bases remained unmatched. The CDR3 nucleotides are TGTGCCAGCACGGGACAGGTTGAGGGGACCGGGGAGCTGTTTTTT. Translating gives CASTGQVEGTGELFF.

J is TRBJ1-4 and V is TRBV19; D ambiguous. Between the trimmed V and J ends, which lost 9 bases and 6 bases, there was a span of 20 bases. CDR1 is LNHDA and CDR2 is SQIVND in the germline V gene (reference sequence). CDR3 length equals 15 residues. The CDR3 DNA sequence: TGTGCCAGCCATGTCGAGGGCGTCTTGCATGAAAAACTGTTTTTT. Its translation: CASHVEGVLHEKLFF.

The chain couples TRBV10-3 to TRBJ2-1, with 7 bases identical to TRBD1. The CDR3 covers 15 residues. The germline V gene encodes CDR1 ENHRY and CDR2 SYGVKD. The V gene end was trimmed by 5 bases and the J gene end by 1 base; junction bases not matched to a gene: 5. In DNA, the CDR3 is TGTGCCATCAGTAGAGACAGGGTATCCTACAATGAGCAGTTCTTC. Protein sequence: CAISRDRVSYNEQFF.

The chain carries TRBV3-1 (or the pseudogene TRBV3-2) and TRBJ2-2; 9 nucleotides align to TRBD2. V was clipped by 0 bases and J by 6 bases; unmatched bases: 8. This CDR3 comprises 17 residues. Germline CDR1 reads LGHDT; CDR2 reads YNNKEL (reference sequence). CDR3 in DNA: TGTGCCAGCAGCCAAGAAGGACTAGCGTGGGGTCCCGGGGAGCTGTTTTTT. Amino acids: CASSQEGLAWGPGELFF.